This T cell receptor (beta chain) was sequenced in a study of blood T cell repertoires in COVID-19 (TCRdb year 2020). In terms of the full investigation: Samples from collaborators originated in the United States, Italy and Spain and spanned both the acute and convalescent phases of COVID-19. The prospective study material was composed of cDNA or gDNA derived from T cells, B-cell-depleted T cells, or PBMCs. Subjects who had been exposed to COVID-19, were actively infected with it, or had recovered from it provided the deeply sampled blood TCRbeta repertoires that made up the dataset. The repertoires were released in a freely available public database intended as a resource for research on the immune response to SARS-CoV-2. The samples were drawn from two sources: the first 160 participants of the ongoing ImmuneRACE study, and 950 to 1,500 subjects contributed by 6 global collaborators. Nearly every sample came with metadata listing a de-identified subject ID, COVID-19 status, age in years and sex. Where available, HLA class I and class II types were taken from metadata supplied by the sample provider and were not determined by assay-based typing. General conclusions and limits of the study: Clinical and demographic metadata were provided uncurated, with the amount varying by source and participant.

The immunoSEQ Assay, a bias-controlled multiplex PCR, was used to amplify TCRbeta CDR3 regions from genomic DNA. In the source study's methods: Nucleated cell counts per sample were estimated from amplification of reference gene primers within the assay. Sequence reads were collapsed and filtered to measure the absolute abundance of every unique TCRbeta CDR3 rearrangement. For each sample, productive Simpson clonality was calculated by taking the square root of Simpson's diversity index across productive rearrangements. The table comes from immuneACCESS by way of TCRdb, which keeps in-frame sequences with V and J called. Part of the clones is missing from these tables; in studies checked, under half for an unresolved V gene and the rest for unknown reasons. The V and J calls and clone size are taken from that table; D and trimming were inferred from the DNA. The sample table holds more than 150,000 clones, of which roughly 84% were seen once. Of the sample, roughly 2.9% falls within the top ten clones.

Whole blood was collected in K2EDTA tubes by collaborating institutions according to the institutions' own protocols. Collaborator samples were shipped for TCRbeta analysis as frozen whole blood, isolated PBMCs, or DNA extracted from either sample type. With respect to this clone: It lacks a known antigen. One base away there is no much larger clone; base qualities are not given.

The germline V gene gives CDR1 as MGHDK and CDR2 as SYGVNS. The CDR3 goes from the cysteine to the phenylalanine over 15 residues. The DNA shown is the 45-base CDR3, in frame from base 1. V gives up 2 bases and J gives up 1 base, and the segment between their germline ends measures 8 bases. What was sequenced was peripheral blood. Recombination joined TRBV25-1 with TRBJ2-2; 5 matching bases give a weak D call of TRBD2. The clonotype was recovered from a woman aged 60 to 75 with acute or convalescent COVID-19. The DNA sequence is given as TGTGCCAGCAGTGAAAACGGGGTGAACACCGGGGAGCTGTTTTTT. It specifies CASSENGVNTGELFF.